The clone carrying this TCR beta chain was counted between two and nine times. No antigen is known for it. Investigators reverse transcribed all isolated RNA, so they sequenced expressed TCRB transcripts. Some clones are missing from TCRdb's copy, which holds only in-frame ones; the method was immunoSEQ multiplex PCR. This sample has about 150,000 clones, with 10% found just once. In germline, CDR1 is SGHNT, CDR2 YENEEA. V dropped 1 base and J dropped 3; count of bases not matched to a gene: 3. The CDR3 length is 16 residues. Each of the sorted populations had a purity greater than 98%. This sample was included in a study of beta chain features in type 1 diabetes. Study information: In age, gender and cell yields, patients were similar to healthy donors.

Broader study findings: When Type 1 diabetes patients were examined, their TCRB CDR3s proved moderately but significantly shorter in all four CD4+ subsets. The question of HLA type influencing TCRB rearrangement was one that remained unresolved here.

Sequenced sample: central memory CD4+ T cells from blood. This chain links TRBV11-3 with TRBJ2-3, with 11 nucleotides matching TRBD2. This clonotype was sampled from a man between 25 and 39 years old with type 1 diabetes. CDR3 amino acids: CASSLVAGGRTDTQYF. Here the CDR3 DNA reads TGTGCCAGCAGCTTAGTAGCGGGAGGGCGGACAGATACGCAGTATTTT.